These 26 T cell receptor beta chains originate from one sample sequenced in a study of PD-L1 blockade in urothelial cancer. Using immunoSEQ multiplex PCR, the repertoire was profiled, and TCRdb retains in-frame clones only, with some absent. The sample records under 50,000 clones, 91% being singletons. Time point given: pretreatment peripheral blood. The material was PBMCs, obtained around atezolizumab (anti-PD-L1) treatment. These TCRs come from a woman in her sixties with urothelial cancer.

V gene TRBV9 combines with J gene TRBJ2-1, with 7 bases fitting TRBD2. CDR3 size: 14 residues. Germline lookup yields CDR1 SGDLS and CDR2 YYNGEE. V shed 3 bases, J shed 12 bases, and the junction held 12 bases outside the gene matches. The CDR3 protein is CASSAPGGGGWQFF. The CDR3 coding sequence is TGTGCCAGCAGCGCTCCCGGCGGGGGAGGGTGGCAGTTCTTC.

This clone was recorded only once. The chain couples TRBV29-1 to TRBJ2-1; D may be TRBD1 (6 bases). Trimming removed 7 bases at V and 4 bases at J, with 17 bases between. There are 14 residues in the CDR3. In germline, CDR1 is SQVTM, CDR2 ANQGSEA. CDR3 in amino acids: CSARLGHAYNEQFF. CDR3 sequence (DNA): TGCAGCGCCCGTTTGGGACACGCTTACAATGAGCAGTTCTTC.

The chain carries TRBV7-9 and TRBJ1-2; 7 bases agree with TRBD1. Germline CDR1 is SEHNR and CDR2 is FQNEAQ (reference sequence). V trimming: 5 bases; J trimming: 2 bases; junction bases outside the gene matches: 2. The length of the CDR3 is 13 residues. The CDR3 nucleotides are TGTGCCAGCAGCCCGGGACAGAACTATGGCTACACCTTC. This gives the protein CASSPGQNYGYTF.

The CDR3 nucleotides read TGTGCCAGCAGTGATCCCTTTCAGGCCCACCCAAGAAACAACACTGAAGCTTTCTTT. Its translation is CASSDPFQAHPRNNTEAFF. The chain carries TRBV6-4 and TRBJ1-1; D remains unclear. The CDR3 is made up of 19 amino acids. V lost 3 bases, J lost 2 bases, and 25 bases lay in between. Germline-derived CDR1 and CDR2 are MRHNA and SNTAGT.

The J gene is TRBJ1-2, the V gene TRBV28, with D tentatively TRBD1 (5 bases). This CDR3 has 12 residues. V lost 5 bases and J 4 bases, leaving 8 bases between the germline ends. Germline loops: CDR1 MDHEN, CDR2 SYDVKM. In DNA form, the CDR3 reads TGTGCCAGCAGTCTCCAGGGCTATGGCTACACCTTC. The encoded protein is CASSLQGYGYTF.

The chain combines TRBV5-6 with TRBJ2-2, with 14 bases lining up with TRBD2. The junction had 5 bases not matched to a gene; V was cut back by 4 bases and J by 0 bases. Per the germline V gene, CDR1 is SGHDT and CDR2 is YYEEEE. The CDR3 totals 18 residues. CDR3 nucleotides: TGTGCCAGCAGCCAGCGGACTAGCGGGAGGCCGAACACCGGGGAGCTGTTTTTT. Translated, it gives CASSQRTSGRPNTGELFF.

The gene calls are TRBV5-1 and TRBJ2-1; 9 nucleotides agree with TRBD1. Germline V lookup: CDR1 SGHRS, CDR2 YFSETQ. The J segment lost 4 bases and the V segment lost 8 bases, leaving 10 bases of the junction unmatched. The CDR3 runs to 15 residues. The CDR3, as DNA: TGCGCCAGTAAACTGGGACAGGGTAATTACAATGAGCAGTTCTTC. Amino acids: CASKLGQGNYNEQFF.

The rearrangement links TRBV5-6 to TRBJ2-1; D is possibly TRBD2 (6 bases). CDR1 is SGHDT, CDR2 YYEEEE, per germline. This CDR3 comprises 16 residues. The ends were cut back, 7 bases at V and 3 bases at J, with 20 bases in the middle. The chain's CDR3 is CASFRRGGALYNEQFF. The CDR3 nucleotides are TGTGCCAGCTTCCGGCGCGGCGGGGCGCTCTACAATGAGCAGTTCTTC.

The chain's CDR3 is CASSPTASYEQYF. The CDR3 DNA follows: TGTGCCAGTAGCCCGACAGCATCCTACGAGCAGTACTTC. The chain is built from TRBV19 and TRBJ2-7, with a weak D call TRBD1 (5 bases). This CDR3 comprises 13 residues. The germline V gene encodes CDR1 LNHDA and CDR2 SQIVND (reference sequence). Trimming cost V 6 bases and J 1 base, with 10 bases left between them.

This clone was seen only once. V gene TRBV28 combines with J gene TRBJ2-7, with 8 bases that match TRBD2. CDR3 length: 15 residues. Per germline, CDR1 MDHEN and CDR2 SYDVKM. Trimming took 4 bases from V and 4 from J; bases not matched to a gene: 9. CDR3: CASSSSGSWIYEQYF. The CDR3 DNA reads TGTGCCAGCAGTTCCAGCGGGAGTTGGATTTACGAGCAGTACTTC.

This chain links TRBV6-1 with TRBJ2-3; no reliable D call. Trimming took 5 bases from V and 8 from J, leaving 14 bases between them. The CDR3 runs 13 residues. Germline V gene sequence: CDR1 MNHNS, CDR2 SASEGT. CDR3 loop: CASSSRLGSTQYF. CDR3 in DNA: TGTGCCAGCAGTTCCCGTCTTGGTAGTACGCAGTATTTT.

This chain connects TRBV25-1 to TRBJ2-7; tentatively, D is TRBD1 (5 bases). Trimming removed 6 bases from V and 3 bases from J, with 15 bases in between. This CDR3 contains 14 residues. Germline assignment: CDR1 MGHDK and CDR2 SYGVNS. Here the CDR3 reads CASSTQAPSYEQYF. The CDR3 DNA sequence: TGTGCCAGCAGCACACAGGCCCCGAGCTACGAGCAGTACTTC.

The chain has TRBV7-8 and TRBJ1-1, with D possibly matching TRBD1 (5 bases). Trimming pared 0 bases from V and 1 base from J, leaving 9 bases between. The CDR3 spans 15 residues. The germline V gene has CDR1 SGHVS and CDR2 FQNEAQ. The chain's CDR3 is CASSLAGAGNTEAFF. The CDR3 DNA is TGTGCCAGCAGCTTAGCAGGGGCAGGGAACACTGAAGCTTTCTTT.

The gene calls are TRBV6-5 and TRBJ2-7, with D maybe TRBD1 (5 bases). CDR3 length: 15 amino acids. Germline V gene data show CDR1 as MNHEY and CDR2 as SVGAGI. Trimming removed 2 bases at V and 2 bases at J, with 13 bases between. CDR3 region: CASSYVGQGTYEQYF. CDR3 DNA sequence: TGTGCCAGCAGTTACGTTGGACAAGGAACCTACGAGCAGTACTTC.

This clone was recorded once. The chain employs TRBV4-1 and TRBJ2-1; 8 positions match TRBD2. The length of the CDR3 is 18 residues. V lost 6 bases, J lost 2 bases, and 15 bases stayed unmatched. Germline V gives CDR1 MGHRA, CDR2 YSYEKL. The CDR3 loop is CASSPGRIAGPPYNEQFF. As DNA, the CDR3 is TGCGCCAGCAGTCCCGGGAGGATAGCGGGGCCTCCCTACAATGAGCAGTTCTTC.

This chain connects TRBV11-2 to TRBJ1-3; possible D gene TRBD1, 6 bases. Germline-derived CDR1 and CDR2 are SGHAT and FQNNGV. Trimming took 6 bases from V and 5 from J, leaving 17 bases between them. The length of the CDR3 is 15 residues. The CDR3 region has the DNA TGTGCCAGCAGAAGACCAGGGGCCTACCGAAACACCATATATTTT. Translated, it gives CASRRPGAYRNTIYF.

This chain joins TRBV7-6 and TRBJ2-1, with D perhaps TRBD1 (6 bases). Between the trimmed V and J ends, which lost 5 bases and 0 bases, there was a span of 14 bases. Looked up from germline, CDR1 is SGHVS and CDR2 is FNYEAQ. The CDR3 is 16 amino acids. This chain's CDR3 is CASSTLTGISYNEQFF. CDR3 DNA: TGTGCCAGCAGCACCCTTACAGGGATCTCCTACAATGAGCAGTTCTTC. Drawing the rest from reference TRBV7-6 and TRBJ2-1, the complete variable domain is GAGVSQSPRYKVTKRGQDVALRCDPISGHVSLYWYRQALGQGPEFLTYFNYEAQQDKSGLPNDRFSAERPEGSISTLTIQRTEQRDSAMYRCASSTLTGISYNEQFFGPGTRLTVL.

CDR3 sequence reads: CASSLPRAGVDKNIQYF. Written as DNA, the CDR3 is TGTGCCAGCAGTTTGCCACGGGCGGGAGTCGACAAAAACATTCAGTACTTC. The genes are TRBV28 and TRBJ2-4, with 7 bases matching TRBD2. The V gene end was trimmed by 3 bases and the J gene end by 3 bases; junction bases not matched to a gene: 11. In germline, CDR1 is MDHEN, CDR2 SYDVKM. The CDR3 is 17 amino acids. The complete variable domain, with remaining parts taken from reference TRBV28 and TRBJ2-4, reads DVKVTQSSRYLVKRTGEKVFLECVQDMDHENMFWYRQDPGLGLRLIYFSYDVKMKEKGDIPEGYSVSREKKERFSLILESASTNQTSMYLCASSLPRAGVDKNIQYFGAGTRLSVL.

DNA of the CDR3: TGTGCCAGCAGCGGCGGGGGCACAGATACGCAGTATTTT. Its protein is CASSGGGTDTQYF. The chain recombines TRBV4-2 with TRBJ2-3, with D maybe TRBD2 (6 bases). This CDR3 region has 13 residues. Germline-derived CDR1 and CDR2 are LGHNA and YNFKEQ. The V end lost 5 bases, the J end lost 1 base, and 7 bases lay between the germline ends.

The chain combines TRBV19 with TRBJ2-7; D perhaps matches TRBD2 (6 bases). This CDR3 comprises 14 residues. The germline CDR1 and CDR2 sequences are LNHDA and SQIVND (reference sequence). V was trimmed by 3 bases and J by 0 bases, leaving 9 bases between them. CDR3 region: CASSMGTHSYEQYF. DNA of the CDR3: TGTGCCAGTAGTATGGGGACTCACTCCTACGAGCAGTACTTC.

J is TRBJ2-7 and V is TRBV11-2; 11 bases are a match to TRBD2. CDR3 size: 15 residues. The V segment lost 5 bases and the J segment 4 bases; nucleotides outside the gene matches: 7. Germline V gives CDR1 SGHAT, CDR2 FQNNGV. The CDR3 nucleotides read TGTGCCAGCAGCCAAGGTAGCGGGAGGGTTTACGAGCAGTACTTC. Protein: CASSQGSGRVYEQYF.

V usage is TRBV27 and J usage is TRBJ2-2, with 7 bases fitting TRBD1. Germline CDR1 and CDR2: MNHEY and SMNVEV (reference sequence). After removal of 4 bases from V and 3 bases from J, the junction contained 2 bases not matched to a gene. This CDR3 has 14 amino acids. CDR3 amino acids: CASSSGQYTGELFF. CDR3 nucleotide sequence: TGTGCCAGCAGTTCGGGACAGTACACCGGGGAGCTGTTTTTT.

This clone was picked up one time. The V gene is TRBV7-2, the J gene TRBJ2-3; 8 bases fit TRBD1. Germline loops: CDR1 SGHTA, CDR2 FQGNSA. The CDR3 spans 15 residues. Germline trimming cut 5 bases from V and 4 bases from J; bases unmatched to any gene: 8. For the CDR3, the DNA is TGTGCCAGCAGCCCCGGACAGGGTGTGCCAGATACGCAGTATTTT. Amino acid sequence: CASSPGQGVPDTQYF. The whole variable domain, filled in from reference TRBV7-2 and TRBJ2-3, reads GAGVSQSPSNKVTEKGKDVELRCDPISGHTALYWYRQSLGQGLEFLIYFQGNSAPDKSGLPSDRFSAERTGGSVSTLTIQRTQQEDSAVYLCASSPGQGVPDTQYFGPGTRLTVL.

This clone is a singleton in its sample. The rearrangement uses TRBV29-1 and TRBJ2-2, with 8 bases lining up with TRBD1. This CDR3 has 15 residues. The germline V gene encodes CDR1 SQVTM and CDR2 ANQGSEA. The ends lost 4 bases at V and 1 base at J; junction bases unmatched: 5. CDR3 sequence (DNA): TGCAGCGTTGTGGGGGACAGGCTGAACACCGGGGAGCTGTTTTTT. Its protein product is CSVVGDRLNTGELFF.

The CDR3 loop reads CASSQEAGRNGNQPQHF. CDR3 coding DNA: TGCGCCAGCAGCCAAGAGGCAGGGAGGAATGGCAATCAGCCCCAGCATTTT. The chain links TRBV4-1 to TRBJ1-5, with D possibly matching TRBD1 (5 bases). The CDR3 covers 17 residues. Germline V gene sequence: CDR1 MGHRA, CDR2 YSYEKL. Trimming left V 0 bases short and J 2 bases short, with 14 bases between.

The chain is built from TRBV7-9 and TRBJ1-1, with D possibly being TRBD1 (6 bases). Germline lookup yields CDR1 SEHNR and CDR2 FQNEAQ (reference sequence). Trimming stripped 0 bases from V and 5 bases from J, with 10 bases between. The CDR3 totals 14 residues. In DNA, the CDR3 is TGTGCCAGCAGCTTAGCGTCAGGGGTTACTGAAGCTTTCTTT. Its translation is CASSLASGVTEAFF.